The rows below give T cell receptor beta chains drawn from one sample of a study of regulatory and conventional T cells in RAG deficiency. TCRdb's copy holds only in-frame clones and misses some; the assay was immunoSEQ multiplex PCR. This table has 30,000 to 35,000 clones, about three quarters appearing once. The data also belong to a second study, concerning regulatory T cells.

The sample was CD4+ effector T cells sorted from blood. All receptors come from a human donor in good health. CDR3s include the opening cysteine and the closing phenylalanine or tryptophan. Size is stated for part of the rows, as once, few or many counts, or as a class when the clone is expanded.

size	J	V	CDR3
-	TRBJ1-2	TRBV10-3	CATTDRAVGYTF
-	TRBJ1-5	TRBV30	CAWRRGTGYSNQPQHF
-	TRBJ2-1	TRBV7-3	CASSLTPPVEQFF
-	TRBJ2-5	TRBV5-1	CASSPGTSQETQYF
once	TRBJ2-7	TRBV28	CASSLDSQGAMNSYEQYF
-	TRBJ2-7	TRBV6-6	CASSYMVSNEQYF
-	TRBJ2-1	TRBV5-4	CASSKDRAWNEQFF
-	TRBJ1-2	TRBV7-9	CASSGSYGYTF
once	TRBJ2-7	TRBV27	CASSLGRGVYEQYF
few	TRBJ2-7	TRBV19	CASSSPDRSYEQYF
-	TRBJ2-3	TRBV27	CASRNRLTNLPDTQYF
-	TRBJ2-7	TRBV6-1	CASRGTYASYEQYF
-	TRBJ1-6	TRBV6-1	CASRRLTANNSPLHF
-	TRBJ2-7	TRBV6-5	CASRNSITYEQYF
-	TRBJ1-5	TRBV7-9	CASSLEWDSTNQPQHF
-	TRBJ1-4	TRBV6-1	CASSEAGVTEKLFF
-	TRBJ2-5	TRBV10-2	CASSEASGGGAKETQYF
-	TRBJ2-5	TRBV30	CAWSVPGAVRETQYF
-	TRBJ1-2	TRBV9	CASSGGRQGVRGYTF
-	TRBJ1-2	TRBV6-5	CASSYGTAKERGYTF
-	TRBJ2-5	TRBV6-5	CASSYSQGLLETQYF
-	TRBJ2-3	TRBV29-1	CSYSVRITDTQYF
-	TRBJ1-4	TRBV5-4	CASSSGGREKLFF
-	TRBJ2-5	TRBV6-5	CASSYSGTGQETQYF
-	TRBJ2-5	TRBV7-2	CASSLAWTLLETQYF
-	TRBJ1-1	TRBV5-1	CASSGSLELNTEAFF
-	TRBJ2-7	TRBV27	CASSLAGTPHEQYF
few	TRBJ1-1	TRBV19	CASSIFNPNTEAFF
-	TRBJ1-1	TRBV19	CASSLTAMNTEAFF
-	TRBJ2-2	TRBV18	CASSPLGQVGSTGELFF
-	TRBJ1-2	TRBV12-5	CASSNSGIYGYTF
-	TRBJ2-6	TRBV7-6	CASSYYIRRQGASGANVLTF
-	TRBJ2-3	TRBV11-2	CASSPQGVSTDTQYF
-	TRBJ2-2	TRBV7-3	CASSLKGLATGELFF
-	TRBJ2-1	TRBV7-6	CASSLEGGGAYEQFF
-	TRBJ2-4	TRBV15	CATSSEGVGRKNIQYF
-	TRBJ1-5	TRBV7-2	CASSLAVGLVGNQPQHF
-	TRBJ2-7	TRBV5-1	CASSLSGGAYEQYF
-	TRBJ1-4	TRBV5-1	CASSLMTTTNEKLFF
few	TRBJ1-4	TRBV19	CASTMFSRGGEKLFF
-	TRBJ2-7	TRBV28	CASKSGTGTYEQYF
-	TRBJ1-2	TRBV27	CASRQDRLEGYTF
-	TRBJ1-6	TRBV6-4	CASSDSTGVGNSPLHF
few	TRBJ1-2	TRBV2	CASRTGGHYGYTF
-	TRBJ1-2	TRBV5-1	CASSLGEGGGYTF
-	TRBJ1-2	TRBV5-1	CASTDGGRGNYGYTF
-	TRBJ2-7	TRBV5-1	CASSLAGRGYYEQYF
few	TRBJ2-2	TRBV18	CASSPNLAGTGDGELFF
-	TRBJ2-7	TRBV2	CASSPRTGGSDEQYF
-	TRBJ2-2	TRBV5-1	CASSTTGTDNTGELFF
few	TRBJ1-6	TRBV5-1	CASSLGQGRSPLHF
-	TRBJ2-4	TRBV29-1	CSVDLGVWNIQYF
-	TRBJ1-2	TRBV5-1	CASSLGRNYGYTF